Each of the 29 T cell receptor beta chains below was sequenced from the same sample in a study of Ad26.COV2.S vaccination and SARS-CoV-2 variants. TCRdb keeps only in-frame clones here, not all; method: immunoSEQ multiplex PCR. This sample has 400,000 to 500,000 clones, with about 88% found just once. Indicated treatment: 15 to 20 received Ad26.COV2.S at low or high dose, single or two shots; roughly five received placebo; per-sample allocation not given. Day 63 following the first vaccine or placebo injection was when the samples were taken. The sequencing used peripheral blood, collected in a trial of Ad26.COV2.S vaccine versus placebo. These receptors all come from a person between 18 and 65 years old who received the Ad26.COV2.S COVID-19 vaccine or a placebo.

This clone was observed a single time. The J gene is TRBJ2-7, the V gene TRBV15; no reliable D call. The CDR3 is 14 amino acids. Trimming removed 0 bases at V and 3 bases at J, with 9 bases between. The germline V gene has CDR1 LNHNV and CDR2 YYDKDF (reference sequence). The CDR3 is CATSRDFDVYEQYF. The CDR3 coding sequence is TGTGCCACCAGCAGAGATTTCGACGTCTACGAGCAGTACTTC.

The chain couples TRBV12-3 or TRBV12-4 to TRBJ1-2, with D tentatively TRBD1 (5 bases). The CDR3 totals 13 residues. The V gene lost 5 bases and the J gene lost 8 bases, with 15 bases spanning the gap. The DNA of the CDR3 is TGTGCCAGCAGTGACAAGGGGCCCCCGGGCTACACCTTC. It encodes CASSDKGPPGYTF.

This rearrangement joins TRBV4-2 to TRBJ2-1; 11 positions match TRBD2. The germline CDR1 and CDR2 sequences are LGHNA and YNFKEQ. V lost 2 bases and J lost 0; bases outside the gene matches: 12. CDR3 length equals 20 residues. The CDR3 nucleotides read TGTGCCAGCAGCCAACGCGGAATAGCGGGAGGGCCGATCTCCTACAATGAGCAGTTCTTC. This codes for CASSQRGIAGGPISYNEQFF.

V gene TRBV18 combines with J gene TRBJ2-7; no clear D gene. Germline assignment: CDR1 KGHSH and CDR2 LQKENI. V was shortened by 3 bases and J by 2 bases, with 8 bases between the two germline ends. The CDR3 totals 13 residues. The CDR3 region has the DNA TGTGCCAGCTCACCTGACTGGGCCTACGAGCAGTACTTC. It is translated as CASSPDWAYEQYF.

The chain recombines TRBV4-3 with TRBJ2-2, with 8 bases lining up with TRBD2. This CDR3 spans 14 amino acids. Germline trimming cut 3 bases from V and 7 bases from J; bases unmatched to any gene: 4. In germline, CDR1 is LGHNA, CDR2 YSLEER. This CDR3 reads CASSQGTSYGELFF. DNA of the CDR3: TGCGCCAGCAGCCAGGGGACTAGTTACGGGGAGCTGTTTTTT.

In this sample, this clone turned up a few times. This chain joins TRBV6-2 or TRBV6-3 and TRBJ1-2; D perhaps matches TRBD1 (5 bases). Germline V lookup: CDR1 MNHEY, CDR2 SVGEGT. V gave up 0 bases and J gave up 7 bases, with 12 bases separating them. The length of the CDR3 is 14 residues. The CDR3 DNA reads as TGTGCCAGCAGTTACTCGATCCAGGGAGGTGGCTACACCTTC. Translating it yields CASSYSIQGGGYTF.

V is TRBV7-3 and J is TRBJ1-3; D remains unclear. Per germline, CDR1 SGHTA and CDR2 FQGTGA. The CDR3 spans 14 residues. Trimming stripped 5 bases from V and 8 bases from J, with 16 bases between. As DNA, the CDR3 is TGTGCCAGCAGCCCCGGGTCCCCCGGGGACACCATATATTTT. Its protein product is CASSPGSPGDTIYF.

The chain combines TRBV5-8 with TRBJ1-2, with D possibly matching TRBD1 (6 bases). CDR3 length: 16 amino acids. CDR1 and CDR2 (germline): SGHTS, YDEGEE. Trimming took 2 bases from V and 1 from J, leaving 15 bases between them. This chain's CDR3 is CASSLRRGRGNYGYTF. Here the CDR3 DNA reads TGTGCCAGCAGCTTACGGCGGGGGCGAGGTAACTATGGCTACACCTTC.

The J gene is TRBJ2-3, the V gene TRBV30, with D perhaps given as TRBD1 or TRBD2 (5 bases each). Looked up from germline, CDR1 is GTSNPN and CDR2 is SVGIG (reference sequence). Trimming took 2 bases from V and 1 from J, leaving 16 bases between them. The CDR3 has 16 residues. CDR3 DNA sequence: TGTGCCTGGAGTAGAATGGGGCCCGGGGGCACAGATACGCAGTATTTT. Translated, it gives CAWSRMGPGGTDTQYF.

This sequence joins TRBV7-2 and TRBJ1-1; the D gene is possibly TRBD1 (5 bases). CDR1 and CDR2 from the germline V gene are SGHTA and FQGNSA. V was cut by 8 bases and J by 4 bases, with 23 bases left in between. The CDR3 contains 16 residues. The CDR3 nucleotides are TGTGCCAGCTCCCCCTCGGGTACGGGGGTGTCCACTGAAGCTTTCTTT. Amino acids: CASSPSGTGVSTEAFF.

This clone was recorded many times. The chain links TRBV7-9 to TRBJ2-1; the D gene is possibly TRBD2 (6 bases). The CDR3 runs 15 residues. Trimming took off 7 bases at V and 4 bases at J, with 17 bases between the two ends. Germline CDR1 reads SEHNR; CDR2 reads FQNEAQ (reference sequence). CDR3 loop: CASKATLGLYNEQFF. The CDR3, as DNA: TGTGCCAGCAAAGCGACCCTCGGACTATACAATGAGCAGTTCTTC.

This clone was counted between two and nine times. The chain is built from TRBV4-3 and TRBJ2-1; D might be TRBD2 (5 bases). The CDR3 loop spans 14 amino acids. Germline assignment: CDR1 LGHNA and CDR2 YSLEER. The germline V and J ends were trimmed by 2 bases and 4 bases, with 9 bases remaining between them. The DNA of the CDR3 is TGCGCCAGCAGCCAACCGGGATCTTACAATGAGCAGTTCTTC. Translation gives CASSQPGSYNEQFF.

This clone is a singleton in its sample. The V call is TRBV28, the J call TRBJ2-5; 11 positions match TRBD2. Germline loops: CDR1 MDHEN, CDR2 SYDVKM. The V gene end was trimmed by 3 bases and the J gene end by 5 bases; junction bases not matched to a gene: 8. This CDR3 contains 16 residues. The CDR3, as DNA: TGTGCCAGCAGTTTTAGCGGGGGGGCCGATCCCGAGACCCAGTACTTC. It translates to CASSFSGGADPETQYF. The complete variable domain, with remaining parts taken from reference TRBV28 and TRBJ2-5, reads DVKVTQSSRYLVKRTGEKVFLECVQDMDHENMFWYRQDPGLGLRLIYFSYDVKMKEKGDIPEGYSVSREKKERFSLILESASTNQTSMYLCASSFSGGADPETQYFGPGTRLLVL.

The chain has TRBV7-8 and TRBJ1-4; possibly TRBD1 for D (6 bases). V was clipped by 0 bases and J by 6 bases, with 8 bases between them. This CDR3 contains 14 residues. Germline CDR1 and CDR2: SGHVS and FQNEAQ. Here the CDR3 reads CASSLAAGDEKLFF. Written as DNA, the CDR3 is TGTGCCAGCAGCTTAGCGGCAGGGGATGAAAAACTGTTTTTT.

Here the CDR3 DNA reads TGTGCCAGCAGCCAAGATCCTTGGGGTTCCGAGTACGAGCAGTACTTC. It is translated as CASSQDPWGSEYEQYF. This chain links TRBV3-1 (or the pseudogene TRBV3-2) with TRBJ2-7; D is unclear. Germline-derived CDR1 and CDR2 are LGHDT and YNNKEL (reference sequence). The CDR3 extends over 16 amino acids. V shed 0 bases and J shed 4 bases, with 16 bases lying between them.

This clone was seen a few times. CDR3 loop: CASSISTSIGTGELFF. The CDR3 DNA reads as TGTGCCAGTAGTATCTCGACTAGTATCGGCACCGGGGAGCTGTTTTTT. V gene TRBV19 combines with J gene TRBJ2-2; weak D call: TRBD2 (6 bases). CDR1 is LNHDA, CDR2 SQIVND, per germline (reference sequence). V was pared by 3 bases and J by 4 bases, with 15 bases between. The length of the CDR3 is 16 residues. The variable domain in full, completed from reference TRBV19 and TRBJ2-2, reads DGGITQSPKYLFRKEGQNVTLSCEQNLNHDAMYWYRQDPGQGLRLIYYSQIVNDFQKGDIAEGYSVSREKKESFPLTVTSAQKNPTAFYLCASSISTSIGTGELFFGEGSRLTVL.

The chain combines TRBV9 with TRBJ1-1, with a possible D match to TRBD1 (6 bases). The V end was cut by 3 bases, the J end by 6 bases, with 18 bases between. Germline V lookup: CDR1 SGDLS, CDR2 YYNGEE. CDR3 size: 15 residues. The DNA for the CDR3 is TGTGCCAGCAGCGGGGAGGGGGACCTAGACTCTGAAGCTTTCTTT. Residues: CASSGEGDLDSEAFF. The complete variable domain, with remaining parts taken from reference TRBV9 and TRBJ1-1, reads DSGVTQTPKHLITATGQRVTLRCSPRSGDLSVYWYQQSLDQGLQFLIQYYNGEERAKGNILERFSAQQFPDLHSELNLSSLELGDSALYFCASSGEGDLDSEAFFGQGTRLTVV.

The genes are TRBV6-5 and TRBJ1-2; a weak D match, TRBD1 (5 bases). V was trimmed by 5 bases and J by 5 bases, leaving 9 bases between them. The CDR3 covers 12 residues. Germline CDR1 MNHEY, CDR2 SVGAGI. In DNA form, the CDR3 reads TGTGCCAGCAGTAGACAGATTTATGGCTACACCTTC. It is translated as CASSRQIYGYTF.

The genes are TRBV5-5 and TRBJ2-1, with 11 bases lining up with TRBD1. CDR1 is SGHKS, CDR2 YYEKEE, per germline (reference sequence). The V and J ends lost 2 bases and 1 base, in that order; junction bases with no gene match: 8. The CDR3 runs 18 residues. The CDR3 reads CASSLRTGGLGSYNEQFF. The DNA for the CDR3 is TGTGCCAGCAGCTTACGGACAGGGGGCTTGGGGTCCTACAATGAGCAGTTCTTC.

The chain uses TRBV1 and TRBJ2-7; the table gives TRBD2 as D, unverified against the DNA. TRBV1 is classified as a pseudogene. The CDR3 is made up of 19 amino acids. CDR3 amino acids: CTSSLTDLRMTSGRGEQYV. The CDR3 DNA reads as TGCACCAGCAGCCTGACAGATCTACGTATGACTAGCGGGAGAGGCGAGCAGTACGTC.

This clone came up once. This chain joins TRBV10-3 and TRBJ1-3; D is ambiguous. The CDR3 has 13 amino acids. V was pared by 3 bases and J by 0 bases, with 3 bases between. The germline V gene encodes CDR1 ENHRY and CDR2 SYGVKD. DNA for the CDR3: TGTGCCATCAGTGACAGCTCTGGAAACACCATATATTTT. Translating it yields CAISDSSGNTIYF.

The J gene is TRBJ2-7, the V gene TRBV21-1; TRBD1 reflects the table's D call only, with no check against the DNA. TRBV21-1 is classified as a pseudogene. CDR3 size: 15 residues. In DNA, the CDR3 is TGTGCCAGCAGCAAAGGCACAGAGACATCCTACGAGCAGTACGTC. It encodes CASSKGTETSYEQYV.

The CDR3 bases are TGTGCCAGCAGTATATTTGGGACAGGGAGCGGCTACACCTTC. Protein: CASSIFGTGSGYTF. V usage is TRBV7-9 and J usage is TRBJ1-2; the match to TRBD1 covers 9 bases. This CDR3 spans 14 amino acids. Germline V gene data show CDR1 as SEHNR and CDR2 as FQNEAQ (reference sequence). The junction had 10 bases not matched to a gene; V was cut back by 6 bases and J by 8 bases.

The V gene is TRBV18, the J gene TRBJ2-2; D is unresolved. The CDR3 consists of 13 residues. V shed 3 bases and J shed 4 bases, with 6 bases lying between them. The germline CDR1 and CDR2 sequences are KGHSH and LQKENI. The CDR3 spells CASSPLSTGELFF. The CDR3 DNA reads TGTGCCAGCTCACCTCTAAGCACCGGGGAGCTGTTTTTT.

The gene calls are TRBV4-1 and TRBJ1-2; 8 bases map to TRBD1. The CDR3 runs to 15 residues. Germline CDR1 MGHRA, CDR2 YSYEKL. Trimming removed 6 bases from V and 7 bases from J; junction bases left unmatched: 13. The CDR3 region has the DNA TGCGCCAGCAGTGCCCCGGACAGGGCAGGAGCTGGCTACACCTTC. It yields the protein CASSAPDRAGAGYTF.

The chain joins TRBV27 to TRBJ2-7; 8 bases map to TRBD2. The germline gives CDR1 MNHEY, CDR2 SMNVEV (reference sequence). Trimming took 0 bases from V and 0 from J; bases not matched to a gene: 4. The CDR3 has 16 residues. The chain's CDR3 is CASSLSAGGVSYEQYF. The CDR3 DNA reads TGTGCCAGCAGTTTATCGGCGGGAGGAGTCTCCTACGAGCAGTACTTC.

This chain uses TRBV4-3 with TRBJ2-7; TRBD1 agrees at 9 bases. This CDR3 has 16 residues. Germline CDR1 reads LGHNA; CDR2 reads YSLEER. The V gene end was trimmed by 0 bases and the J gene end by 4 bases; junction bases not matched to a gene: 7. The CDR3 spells CASSQDGTGGFYEQYF. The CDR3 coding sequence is TGCGCCAGCAGCCAAGATGGAACAGGGGGCTTTTACGAGCAGTACTTC.

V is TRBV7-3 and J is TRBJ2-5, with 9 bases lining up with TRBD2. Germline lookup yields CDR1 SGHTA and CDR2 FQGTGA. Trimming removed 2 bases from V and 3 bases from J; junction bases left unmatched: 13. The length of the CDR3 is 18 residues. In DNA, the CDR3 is TGTGCCAGCAGCTTACGTGGTAGCGGGAGTCCGGAGGAAGAGACCCAGTACTTC. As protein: CASSLRGSGSPEEETQYF.

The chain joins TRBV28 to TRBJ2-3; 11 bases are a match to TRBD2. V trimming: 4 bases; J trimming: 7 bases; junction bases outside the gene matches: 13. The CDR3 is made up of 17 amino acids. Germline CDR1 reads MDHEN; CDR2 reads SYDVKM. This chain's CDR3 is CASSSPTSGGWGNTQYF. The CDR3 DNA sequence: TGTGCCAGCAGTTCCCCTACTAGCGGGGGCTGGGGGAATACGCAGTATTTT.